The 25 T cell receptor beta chains presented below share a single source sample, sequenced in a study of blood T cell repertoires in COVID-19. This table comes from immunoSEQ multiplex PCR, and its TCRdb copy is limited to in-frame clones, with some not included. Here the sample spans 150,000 to 200,000 clones, around 80% being singletons. Material for sequencing was peripheral blood. The receptors were sampled from a woman in her 70s with acute or convalescent COVID-19.

The V gene is TRBV19, the J gene TRBJ1-2; D gene ambiguous. This CDR3 is built from 14 residues. The germline gives CDR1 LNHDA, CDR2 SQIVND (reference sequence). The ends were cut back, 3 bases at V and 3 bases at J, with 11 bases in the middle. The chain's CDR3 is CASSILREDYGYTF. The CDR3 DNA is TGTGCCAGTAGTATCCTCCGGGAGGACTATGGCTACACCTTC.

The chain has TRBV5-1 and TRBJ2-2; TRBD2 aligns across 11 bases. The CDR3 contains 16 residues. CDR1 is SGHRS and CDR2 is YFSETQ in the germline V gene. With V trimmed by 4 bases and J by 7 bases, 9 bases remained unmatched. CDR3 bases: TGCGCCAGCAGCGCCCAGACTAGCGGGACCTACGGGGAGCTGTTTTTT. Translation gives CASSAQTSGTYGELFF. Full variable domain (missing parts from reference TRBV5-1 and TRBJ2-2): KAGVTQTPRYLIKTRGQQVTLSCSPISGHRSVSWYQQTPGQGLQFLFEYFSETQRNKGNFPGRFSGRQFSNSRSEMNVSTLELGDSALYLCASSAQTSGTYGELFFGEGSRLTVL.

The genes are TRBV29-1 and TRBJ1-3; 7 nucleotides agree with TRBD1. V shed 3 bases and J 0 bases; nucleotides not matched to a gene: 5. The CDR3 has 15 amino acids. In germline, CDR1 is SQVTM, CDR2 ANQGSEA. The CDR3 nucleotides read TGCAGCGTTGAGACAGGGCGTTCCTCTGGAAACACCATATATTTT. Its translation: CSVETGRSSGNTIYF.

This chain links TRBV6-5 with TRBJ1-1; 8 nucleotides agree with TRBD1. V shed 6 bases, J shed 4 bases, and the junction held 10 bases outside the gene matches. This CDR3 has 15 residues. The V gene's germline CDR1 is MNHEY and CDR2 SVGAGI. The DNA for the CDR3 is TGTGCCAGCAGCCAACTCGCAGGGGGCGTCACTGAAGCTTTCTTT. This sequence encodes CASSQLAGGVTEAFF.

The rearrangement links TRBV5-1 to TRBJ1-2, with 7 bases lining up with TRBD1. V shed 3 bases and J 8 bases; nucleotides not matched to a gene: 16. There are 16 residues in the CDR3. The germline CDR1 and CDR2 sequences are SGHRS and YFSETQ. The CDR3 sequence is CASSSNSGTVRKGYTF. The CDR3 bases are TGCGCCAGCAGCTCAAACTCCGGGACAGTCCGAAAAGGCTACACCTTC.

This rearrangement joins TRBV6-6 to TRBJ2-7; no definite D call. The CDR3 is made up of 14 amino acids. The germline gives CDR1 MNHNY, CDR2 SVGAGI (reference sequence). V lost 0 bases, J lost 2 bases, and 8 bases lay in between. The CDR3: CASSYSATTYEQYF. CDR3 nucleotides: TGTGCCAGCAGTTACTCGGCCACAACCTACGAGCAGTACTTC.

The chain links TRBV5-1 to TRBJ2-2; 13 nucleotides line up with TRBD2. J was trimmed by 5 bases and V by 4 bases; bases with no gene match: 14. CDR1 SGHRS and CDR2 YFSETQ come from the germline V gene. The CDR3 consists of 19 residues. The CDR3 reads CASSQSPGTSGVGTGELFF. CDR3 coding DNA: TGCGCCAGCAGCCAATCGCCCGGGACTAGCGGGGTAGGGACCGGGGAGCTGTTTTTT.

This rearrangement joins TRBV11-1 to TRBJ2-1; TRBD1 agrees at 8 bases. CDR1 is SGHAT and CDR2 is FQDESV in the germline V gene (reference sequence). CDR3 length: 15 amino acids. J gave up 4 bases and V 4 bases, and 6 bases lay outside the gene matches. The CDR3 is CASSSDRGGYNEQFF. Here the CDR3 DNA reads TGTGCCAGCAGCTCAGACAGGGGAGGATACAATGAGCAGTTCTTC.

This clone has a handful of counts. The rearrangement links TRBV27 to TRBJ2-3, with 8 bases lining up with TRBD2. The germline V gene encodes CDR1 MNHEY and CDR2 SMNVEV (reference sequence). J was trimmed by 3 bases and V by 1 base; bases with no gene match: 9. This CDR3 is built from 17 residues. The CDR3 loop reads CASSLLTSGKGTDTQYF. The CDR3 DNA reads TGTGCCAGCAGTTTATTAACTAGCGGAAAGGGGACAGATACGCAGTATTTT.

A word on this clone: Other DNA sequences from this sample encode an identical CDR3 as well. The chain joins TRBV28 to TRBJ2-1, with TRBD1 matching 9 bases. The germline CDR1 and CDR2 sequences are MDHEN and SYDVKM. V gave up 3 bases and J gave up 4 bases; unmatched junction bases: 7. CDR3 length: 16 residues. Written as DNA, the CDR3 is TGTGCCAGCAGTTTGGTTGCACAGGGGGCGTACAATGAGCAGTTCTTC. It specifies CASSLVAQGAYNEQFF. Combining the CDR3 with reference TRBV28 and TRBJ2-1 gives the whole variable domain DVKVTQSSRYLVKRTGEKVFLECVQDMDHENMFWYRQDPGLGLRLIYFSYDVKMKEKGDIPEGYSVSREKKERFSLILESASTNQTSMYLCASSLVAQGAYNEQFFGPGTRLTVL.

The rearrangement joins TRBV5-1 to TRBJ2-3; 10 bases match TRBD2. Germline loops: CDR1 SGHRS, CDR2 YFSETQ. The J segment lost 1 base and the V segment lost 4 bases, leaving 3 bases of the junction unmatched. CDR3 length: 15 residues. CDR3 residues: CASSTLAGGTDTQYF. In nucleotides, the CDR3 is TGCGCCAGCAGCACTCTAGCGGGGGGCACAGATACGCAGTATTTT.

This chain joins TRBV7-6 and TRBJ1-4; 10 bases are a match to TRBD1. The V and J ends lost 5 bases and 6 bases, in that order; junction bases with no gene match: 3. CDR1 is SGHVS, CDR2 FNYEAQ, per germline. The CDR3 has 14 amino acids. The CDR3 nucleotides are TGTGCCAGCAGCCGCGGGACAGGGGATGAAAAACTGTTTTTT. Protein: CASSRGTGDEKLFF. Full variable domain (rest looked up from reference TRBV7-6 and TRBJ1-4): GAGVSQSPRYKVTKRGQDVALRCDPISGHVSLYWYRQALGQGPEFLTYFNYEAQQDKSGLPNDRFSAERPEGSISTLTIQRTEQRDSAMYRCASSRGTGDEKLFFGSGTQLSVL.

The V call is TRBV6-5, the J call TRBJ2-1; 10 bases are shared with TRBD2. The J segment lost 7 bases and the V segment lost 8 bases, leaving 8 bases of the junction unmatched. The CDR3 covers 14 residues. Germline loops: CDR1 MNHEY, CDR2 SVGAGI. Here the CDR3 reads CASCRASGSNEQFF. CDR3 nucleotide sequence: TGTGCCAGCTGTCGAGCTAGCGGGAGTAATGAGCAGTTCTTC.

The V gene is TRBV6-1, the J gene TRBJ1-4; 7 nucleotides agree with TRBD1. The CDR3 extends over 16 amino acids. Losses at the gene ends were 2 bases for V and 2 bases for J; bases not matched to a gene: 5. Per germline, CDR1 MNHNS and CDR2 SASEGT. CDR3: CASSEWTGGTNEKLFF. The CDR3 DNA follows: TGTGCCAGCAGTGAATGGACAGGTGGTACTAATGAAAAACTGTTTTTT.

The V and J genes are TRBV7-6 and TRBJ1-6, with 9 nucleotides matching TRBD1. V gave up 1 base and J gave up 6 bases; unmatched junction bases: 1. The CDR3 loop spans 15 amino acids. In germline, CDR1 is SGHVS, CDR2 FNYEAQ. The CDR3 is CASSLEGQGNSPLHF. CDR3 bases: TGTGCCAGCAGCTTAGAGGGACAGGGTAATTCACCCCTCCACTTT. The full variable domain, with the rest looked up from reference TRBV7-6 and TRBJ1-6, is GAGVSQSPRYKVTKRGQDVALRCDPISGHVSLYWYRQALGQGPEFLTYFNYEAQQDKSGLPNDRFSAERPEGSISTLTIQRTEQRDSAMYRCASSLEGQGNSPLHFGNGTRLTVT.

The J gene is TRBJ1-2, the V gene TRBV28; the match to TRBD1 covers 7 bases. Germline-derived CDR1 and CDR2 are MDHEN and SYDVKM. The CDR3 consists of 13 residues. J was trimmed by 1 base and V by 8 bases; bases with no gene match: 4. CDR3 nucleotides: TGTGCCAGCTTGACAGGGCTTAACTATGGCTACACCTTC. As protein: CASLTGLNYGYTF.

This clone showed up just once. V is TRBV7-2 and J is TRBJ1-1; TRBD1 matches 8 bases. V dropped 1 base and J dropped 1; count of bases not matched to a gene: 2. The CDR3 runs 15 residues. Germline V lookup: CDR1 SGHTA, CDR2 FQGNSA. The CDR3 region has the DNA TGTGCCAGCAGCTTAGTTGGACAGGGGAACACTGAAGCTTTCTTT. Translated, it gives CASSLVGQGNTEAFF.

The gene calls are TRBV6-5 and TRBJ1-2, with 7 bases identical to TRBD1. Trimming took 6 bases from V and 0 from J; bases not matched to a gene: 4. The germline V gene encodes CDR1 MNHEY and CDR2 SVGAGI. This CDR3 region has 14 residues. Here the CDR3 DNA reads TGTGCCAGCAGGGGGACAGCCCCTAACTATGGCTACACCTTC. Translation gives CASRGTAPNYGYTF.

This chain links TRBV7-2 with TRBJ1-1; D gene ambiguous. Deletions cut 10 bases from V and 0 bases from J, with 12 bases between. The V gene's germline CDR1 is SGHTA and CDR2 FQGNSA. This CDR3 has 13 amino acids. The CDR3 protein is CATRLGVNTEAFF. The CDR3 DNA follows: TGTGCCACCCGTTTAGGAGTGAACACTGAAGCTTTCTTT. Full variable domain (outside the CDR3, taken from reference TRBV7-2 and TRBJ1-1): GAGVSQSPSNKVTEKGKDVELRCDPISGHTALYWYRQSLGQGLEFLIYFQGNSAPDKSGLPSDRFSAERTGGSVSTLTIQRTQQEDSAVYLCATRLGVNTEAFFGQGTRLTVV.

This chain joins TRBV2 and TRBJ2-1, with D hard to call. This CDR3 is 13 amino acids long. Trimming took 2 bases from V and 4 from J, leaving 6 bases between them. The germline V gene has CDR1 SNHLY and CDR2 FYNNEI. CDR3 region: CASSETVYNEQFF. The CDR3 DNA reads as TGTGCCAGCAGTGAAACGGTTTACAATGAGCAGTTCTTC.

The chain employs TRBV5-4 and TRBJ2-7; 9 bases line up with TRBD1. V trimming: 2 bases; J trimming: 6 bases; junction bases outside the gene matches: 9. The CDR3 totals 15 residues. The V gene's germline CDR1 is SGHNT and CDR2 YYREEE (reference sequence). The CDR3 DNA reads TGTGCCAGCAGCTTCGGACCGGGACAGGGTGGCGAGCAGTACTTC. Its translation is CASSFGPGQGGEQYF.

As DNA, the CDR3 is TGTGCCAGCAGCCAAGCAAAGGGGGGGGGCTACAATGAGCAGTTCTTC. Translating gives CASSQAKGGGYNEQFF. J is TRBJ2-1 and V is TRBV3-1 (or the pseudogene TRBV3-2); a weak D match, TRBD2 (7 bases). V lost 1 base and J 3 bases, leaving 13 bases between the germline ends. The CDR3 has 16 amino acids. Germline CDR1 reads LGHDT; CDR2 reads YNNKEL (reference sequence).

The chain uses TRBV28 and TRBJ1-1; no clear D gene. CDR3 length equals 14 residues. V was clipped by 2 bases and J by 11 bases, with 18 bases between them. CDR1 is MDHEN and CDR2 is SYDVKM in the germline V gene. The DNA of the CDR3 is TGTGCCAGCAGTTTAGGCCAAATAGGGAGTAATGCTTTCTTT. This codes for CASSLGQIGSNAFF.

Only a few counts were recorded for this clone. This sequence joins TRBV18 and TRBJ2-7; D is possibly TRBD1 (6 bases). Germline CDR1 and CDR2: KGHSH and LQKENI. V was cut by 2 bases and J by 3 bases, with 14 bases left in between. The CDR3 is made up of 15 amino acids. The CDR3 region is CASSPGGQQLYEQYF. The CDR3 bases are TGTGCCAGCTCACCAGGAGGACAGCAACTCTACGAGCAGTACTTC.

The chain links TRBV7-2 to TRBJ1-5, with D uncertain. The CDR3 is made up of 16 amino acids. The V and J ends lost 1 base and 4 bases respectively, with 14 bases between them. Germline CDR1 SGHTA, CDR2 FQGNSA. CDR3 protein: CASSLDSLPPNQPQHF. The DNA of the CDR3 is TGTGCCAGCAGCTTAGACTCATTGCCACCTAATCAGCCCCAGCATTTT.